This T cell receptor beta chain comes out of a study of shared clonotypes between healthy human individuals. Study-level findings and limits: Researchers found naive subsets generally carried larger estimated richness than memory subsets. Clonotype sharing among donors likely depends on sequencing depth. Clonotype sharing across four donors was observed for roughly 5% of naive CD4 clonotypes.

V was shortened by 1 base and J by 0 bases, with 23 bases between the two germline ends. CDR3 length: 20 amino acids. Germline V lookup: CDR1 LNHNV, CDR2 YYDKDF (reference sequence). This table comes from immunoSEQ multiplex PCR, and its TCRdb copy is limited to in-frame clones, with some not included. The sample includes about 680,000 clones, roughly 94% of them seen just once. Naive CD8 cells lacked CD45RO, underwent positive selection for CCR7 and left out terminally differentiated effector memory CD45RA+ cells. In regard to this clone: Its antigen remains unidentified.

The origin of this receptor is a young man in good health. The V call is TRBV15, the J call TRBJ2-3; possibly TRBD1 for D (6 bases). Material: naive CD8+ T cells sorted from blood. CDR3 sequence: CATSRGGRTRERFSTDTQYF. The CDR3 coding sequence is TGTGCCACCAGCAGAGGGGGGCGGACGCGCGAGCGCTTCAGCACAGATACGCAGTATTTT. Full variable domain (remainder filled in from reference TRBV15 and TRBJ2-3): DAMVIQNPRYQVTQFGKPVTLSCSQTLNHNVMYWYQQKSSQAPKLLFHYYDKDFNNEADTPDNFQSRRPNTSFCFLDIRSPGLGDTAMYLCATSRGGRTRERFSTDTQYFGPGTRLTVL.